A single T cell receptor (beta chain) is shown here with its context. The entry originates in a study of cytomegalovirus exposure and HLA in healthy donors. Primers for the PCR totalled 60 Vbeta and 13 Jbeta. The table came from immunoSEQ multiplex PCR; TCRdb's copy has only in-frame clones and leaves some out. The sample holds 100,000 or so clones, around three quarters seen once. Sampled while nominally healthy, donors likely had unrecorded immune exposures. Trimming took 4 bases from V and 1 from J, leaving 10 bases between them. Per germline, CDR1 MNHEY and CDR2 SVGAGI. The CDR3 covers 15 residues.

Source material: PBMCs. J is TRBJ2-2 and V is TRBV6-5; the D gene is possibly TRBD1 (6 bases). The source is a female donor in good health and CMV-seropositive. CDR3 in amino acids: CASSSRTENTGELFF. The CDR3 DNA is TGTGCCAGCAGTTCCCGGACAGAGAACACCGGGGAGCTGTTTTTT.